These 6 T cell receptor beta chains came from one sample sequenced in a study of blood T cell repertoires in COVID-19. Only in-frame clones appear in the TCRdb table, and some are missing; sequencing was by immunoSEQ multiplex PCR. Seen here are approximately 240,000 clones, roughly 80% observed once, and the top ten hold 4% to 4.5%. Sequences were obtained from peripheral blood. These receptors all stem from a woman aged 35 to 49 with active or convalescent COVID-19.

Written as DNA, the CDR3 is TGTGCCAGCAGCTCCTTTCGGTCGTACGAGCAGTACGTC. As protein: CASSSFRSYEQYV. The chain recombines TRBV28 with TRBJ2-7; D ambiguous. CDR1 and CDR2 from the germline V gene are MDHEN and SYDVKM. Trimming removed 6 bases at V and 4 bases at J, with 13 bases between. There are 13 residues in the CDR3.

The V call is TRBV19, the J call TRBJ2-3; D is possibly TRBD1 (6 bases). The CDR3 is made up of 15 amino acids. V lost 3 bases and J 1 base, leaving 11 bases between the germline ends. CDR1 and CDR2 from the germline V gene are LNHDA and SQIVND (reference sequence). The CDR3 protein is CASSMTRQGTDTQYF. CDR3 sequence (DNA): TGTGCCAGTAGTATGACGAGACAGGGCACAGATACGCAGTATTTT.

This clone turned up a few times. J is TRBJ2-3 and V is TRBV20-1; no reliable D call. The CDR3 is made up of 11 amino acids. Trimming took 5 bases from V and 9 from J, leaving 12 bases between them. Germline values: CDR1 DFQATT, CDR2 SNEGSKA (reference sequence). The CDR3 sequence is CSAHNLMTQYF. CDR3 DNA sequence: TGCAGTGCTCACAATCTCATGACGCAGTATTTT.

In its sample, this clone was seen a few times. The chain recombines TRBV2 with TRBJ1-2; TRBD1 might be the D (5 bases). CDR1 and CDR2 (germline): SNHLY, FYNNEI. The V gene lost 4 bases and the J gene lost 8 bases, with 17 bases spanning the gap. The CDR3 length is 14 residues. CDR3 DNA sequence: TGTGCCAGCAGTGCTAGAGGGGACTATGGAGGCTACACCTTC. Its translation: CASSARGDYGGYTF.

This clone showed up many times. The J gene is TRBJ2-5, the V gene TRBV5-1; possibly TRBD1 for D (5 bases). Trimming took 2 bases from V and 0 from J, leaving 8 bases between them. The CDR3 contains 14 residues. Germline-derived CDR1 and CDR2 are SGHRS and YFSETQ. The CDR3 coding sequence is TGCGCCAGCAGCTTTGACAGCAACCAAGAGACCCAGTACTTC. Its translation is CASSFDSNQETQYF.

This clone has a single count. V is TRBV24-1 and J is TRBJ2-3; D is unresolved. V dropped 9 bases and J dropped 3 bases, with 6 bases sitting between them. CDR1 and CDR2 (germline): KGHDR, SFDVKD. This CDR3 region has 11 residues. This chain's CDR3 is CATGHTDTQYF. DNA for the CDR3: TGTGCCACCGGCCATACAGATACGCAGTATTTT.